This is a list of T cell receptor beta chains from one sample in a study of response to subunit inactivated influenza vaccine. Each CDR3 protein gets one entry after TCRdb re-called the RT-PCR reads with MiXCR. The data hold about 570,000 distinct CDR3 sequences, with about 11% observed a single time. These data were also filed under a second study, of T cells expressing NK-cell markers.

The sequencing used PBMCs from blood, collected on the day of vaccination. These receptors were taken from a man aged 50 or older who received an inactivated influenza vaccine. Each CDR3 is given with its conserved first and last residue. The D gene is left open where the match is weak. Size is omitted from some rows. Given values are once, few, many or a class for expanded clones.

CDR3aa,CDR3nt,d_gene,v_gene,j_gene,abundance
CASRRYRAGELFF,TGTGCCAGCAGACGCTACAGGGCTGGGGAGCTGTTTTTT,NA,TRBV6-1,TRBJ2-2,few
CASSLYLGTSTNEKLFF,TGTGCCAGCAGTTTATACCTCGGGACATCAACTAATGAAAAACTGTTTTTT,NA,TRBV28,TRBJ1-4,many
CASSSTSGRVNFETQYF,TGTGCCAGCAGCTCGACTAGCGGGAGAGTCAATTTTGAGACCCAGTACTTC,TRBD2,TRBV11-2,TRBJ2-5,NA
CASSSADTQYF,TGTGCCTCCTCATCCGCCGATACGCAGTATTTT,NA,TRBV12-3/TRBV12-4,TRBJ2-3,many
CASAQTGGAYNEQFF,TGTGCCAGCGCGCAAACAGGGGGCGCCTACAATGAGCAGTTCTTC,TRBD1,TRBV18,TRBJ2-1,few
CSARLGFSNQPQHF,TGCAGTGCTAGGTTGGGTTTCAGCAATCAGCCCCAGCATTTT,NA,TRBV20-1,TRBJ1-5,NA
CASSSPGGRGEQFF,TGTGCCAGCAGTTCTCCTGGGGGCCGAGGTGAGCAGTTCTTC,NA,TRBV28,TRBJ2-1,few
CASSPRAGADTQYF,TGTGCCAGCAGTCCCCGGGCAGGGGCAGATACGCAGTATTTT,NA,TRBV28,TRBJ2-3,NA
CASSLVLAQTDTQYF,TGTGCCAGCAGCTTAGTACTAGCGCAGACAGATACGCAGTATTTT,TRBD2,TRBV7-9,TRBJ2-3,NA
CASTKTSGGAIGNEQFF,TGTGCCAGCACTAAGACTAGCGGGGGGGCTATAGGCAATGAGCAGTTCTTC,TRBD2,TRBV12-3/TRBV12-4,TRBJ2-1,NA
CASSQSPGQGSYEQYF,TGTGCCAGCAGCCAATCTCCGGGACAGGGTTCGTACGAGCAGTACTTC,TRBD1,TRBV3-1,TRBJ2-7,few
CSASTSGRIYEQYF,TGCAGTGCTTCGACTAGCGGACGCATCTACGAGCAGTACTTC,TRBD2,TRBV20-1,TRBJ2-7,few
CASSLAGSQYEQYF,TGTGCCAGCAGTTTAGCTGGTTCACAGTACGAGCAGTACTTC,NA,TRBV12-3/TRBV12-4,TRBJ2-7,NA
CASSRRLGGEQFF,TGTGCCAGCAGCCGACGCCTAGGGGGTGAGCAGTTCTTC,NA,TRBV3-1,TRBJ2-1,NA
CSAPGLTYEQYF,TGCAGTGCCCCGGGCCTCACCTACGAGCAGTACTTC,NA,TRBV20-1,TRBJ2-7,few
CSTRDTLAGGPRDTQYF,TGCAGTACTAGAGATACCCTAGCGGGGGGGCCCAGGGATACGCAGTATTTT,TRBD2,TRBV20-1,TRBJ2-3,NA